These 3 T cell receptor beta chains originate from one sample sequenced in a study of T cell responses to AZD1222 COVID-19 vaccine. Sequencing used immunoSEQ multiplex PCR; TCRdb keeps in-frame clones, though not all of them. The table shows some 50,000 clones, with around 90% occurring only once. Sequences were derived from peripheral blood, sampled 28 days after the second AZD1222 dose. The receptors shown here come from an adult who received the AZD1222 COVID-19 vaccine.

CDR3 protein: CASTPLNAKSYNEQFF. The CDR3 coding sequence is TGTGCCAGCACTCCCCTAAACGCTAAGTCCTACAATGAGCAGTTCTTC. The rearrangement links TRBV21-1 to TRBJ2-1; the tabulated D call, TRBD2, remains unverified against the DNA. TRBV21-1 is assigned pseudogene status. The CDR3 is 16 residues long.

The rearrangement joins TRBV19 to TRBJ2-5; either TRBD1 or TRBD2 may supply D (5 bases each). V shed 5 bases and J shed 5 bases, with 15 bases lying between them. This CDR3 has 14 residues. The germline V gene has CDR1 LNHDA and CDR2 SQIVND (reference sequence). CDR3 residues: CASSSGTPGETQYF. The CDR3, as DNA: TGTGCCAGTAGTTCCGGGACCCCCGGGGAGACCCAGTACTTC.

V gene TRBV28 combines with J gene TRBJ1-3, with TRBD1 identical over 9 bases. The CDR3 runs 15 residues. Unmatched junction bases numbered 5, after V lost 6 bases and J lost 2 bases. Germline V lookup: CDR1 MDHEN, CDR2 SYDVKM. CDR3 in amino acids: CASSPGDRAGNTIYF. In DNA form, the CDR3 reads TGTGCCAGCAGCCCCGGGGACAGGGCTGGAAACACCATATATTTT. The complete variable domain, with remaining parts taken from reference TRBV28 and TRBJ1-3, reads DVKVTQSSRYLVKRTGEKVFLECVQDMDHENMFWYRQDPGLGLRLIYFSYDVKMKEKGDIPEGYSVSREKKERFSLILESASTNQTSMYLCASSPGDRAGNTIYFGEGSWLTVV.